This T cell receptor (beta chain) was recorded in a study of identical twins. The CDR3 contains 15 residues. Germline V gives CDR1 MNHNS, CDR2 SASEGT. The germline V and J ends were trimmed by 6 bases and 0 bases, with 11 bases remaining between them. This clonotype was seen at least ten times. Using its own MiXCR run on the 5' RACE reads, TCRdb lists one record per CDR3 protein. Among under 800,000 distinct CDR3 sequences, over 20% were seen once, and the ten largest hold approximately 4.3%. These data are also associated with another study on T cells expressing NK-cell markers.

Sequenced sample: PBMCs. This sequence was found in a woman aged 18 to 35 in good health. The chain joins TRBV6-1 to TRBJ2-2; weak D call: TRBD2 (6 bases). CDR3 nucleotide sequence: TGTGCCAGCAGAAATAGCGGTTCGAACACCGGGGAGCTGTTTTTT. Translating gives CASRNSGSNTGELFF.